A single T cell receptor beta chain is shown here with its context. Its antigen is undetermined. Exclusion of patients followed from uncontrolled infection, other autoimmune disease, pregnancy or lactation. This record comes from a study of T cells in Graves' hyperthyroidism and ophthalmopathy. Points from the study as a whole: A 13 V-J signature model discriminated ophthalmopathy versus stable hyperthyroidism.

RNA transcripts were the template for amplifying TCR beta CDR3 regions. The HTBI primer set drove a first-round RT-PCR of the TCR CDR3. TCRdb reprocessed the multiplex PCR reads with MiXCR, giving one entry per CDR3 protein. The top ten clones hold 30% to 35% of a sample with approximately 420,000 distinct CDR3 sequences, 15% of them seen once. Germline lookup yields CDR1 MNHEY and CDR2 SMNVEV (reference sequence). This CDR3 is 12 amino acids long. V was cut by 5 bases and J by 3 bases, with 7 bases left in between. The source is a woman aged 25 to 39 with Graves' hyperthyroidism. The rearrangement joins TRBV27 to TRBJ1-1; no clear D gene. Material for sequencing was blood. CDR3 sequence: CASSGPYTEAFF. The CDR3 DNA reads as TGTGCCAGCAGTGGGCCCTACACTGAAGCTTTCTTT.